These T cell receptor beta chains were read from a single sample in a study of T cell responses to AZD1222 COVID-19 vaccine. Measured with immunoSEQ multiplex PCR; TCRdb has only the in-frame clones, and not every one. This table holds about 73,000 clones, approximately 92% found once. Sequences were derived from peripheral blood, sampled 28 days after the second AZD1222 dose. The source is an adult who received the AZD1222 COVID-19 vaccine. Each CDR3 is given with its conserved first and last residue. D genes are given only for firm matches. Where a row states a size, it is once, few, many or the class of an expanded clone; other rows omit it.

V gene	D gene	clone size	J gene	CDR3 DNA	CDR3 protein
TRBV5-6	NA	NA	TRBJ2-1	TGTGCCAGCAGCCCCGCCAGGGCGTACAATGAGCAGTTCTTC	CASSPARAYNEQFF
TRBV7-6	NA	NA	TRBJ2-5	TGTGCCAGCAGCCCCAGACTAGTACAAGAGACCCAGTACTTC	CASSPRLVQETQYF
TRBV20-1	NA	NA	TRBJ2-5	TGCAGTGCTAGCGCAACAGCGACCCAGTACTTC	CSASATATQYF
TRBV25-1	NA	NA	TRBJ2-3	TGTGCCAGCACCCAGGGGGGGTCTAGCACAGATACGCAGTATTTT	CASTQGGSSTDTQYF
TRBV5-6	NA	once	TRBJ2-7	TGTGCCAGCAGCTTTCCGGGCAGCTCCTACGAGCAGTACTTC	CASSFPGSSYEQYF
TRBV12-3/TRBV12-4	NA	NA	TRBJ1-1	TGTGCCAGCAGTGCATTCTTGAACACTGAAGCTTTCTTT	CASSAFLNTEAFF
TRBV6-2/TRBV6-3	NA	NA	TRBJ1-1	TGTGCCAGCAGTTACTCTGCGGTAGAGGGAGAAGCTTTCTTT	CASSYSAVEGEAFF
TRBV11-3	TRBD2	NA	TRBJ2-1	TGTGCCAGCAGCTCCGGGACTAGCATGAATGAGCAGTTCTTC	CASSSGTSMNEQFF
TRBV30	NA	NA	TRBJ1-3	TGTGCCTGGTTGGAGGCGGGACACAAATCTGGAAACACCATATATTTT	CAWLEAGHKSGNTIYF
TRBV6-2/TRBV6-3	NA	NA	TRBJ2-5	TGTGCCAGCAGCCCCCTGGTGGAGGAGACCCAGTACTTC	CASSPLVEETQYF
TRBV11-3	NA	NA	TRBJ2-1	TGTGCCAGCAGCTTTATCAATGAGCAGTTCTTC	CASSFINEQFF
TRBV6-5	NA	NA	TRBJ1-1	TGTGCCAGCACCTTGGACAGACCTCCTTATGAAGCTTTCTTT	CASTLDRPPYEAFF
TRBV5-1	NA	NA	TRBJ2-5	TGCGCCAGCAGCTTGAGCGGTCGTGAGGGAGAGACCCAGTACTTC	CASSLSGREGETQYF
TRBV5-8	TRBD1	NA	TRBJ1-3	TGTGCCAGCAGCTGGGACAGGGGTAGAGGCACCATATATTTT	CASSWDRGRGTIYF
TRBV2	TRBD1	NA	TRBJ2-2	TGTGCCAGCAGTAACAGGGGGGCCGGGGAGCTGTTTTTT	CASSNRGAGELFF
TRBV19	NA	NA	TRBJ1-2	TGTGCCAGTAGTCAGGGCCGACTCTATGGCTACACCTTC	CASSQGRLYGYTF
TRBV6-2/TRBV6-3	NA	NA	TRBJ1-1	TGTGCCAGCAGTTACTCCTTTTCCCTCGGGGGCACTGAAGCTTTCTTT	CASSYSFSLGGTEAFF
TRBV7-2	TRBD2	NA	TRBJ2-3	TGTGCCAGCAGTTCTAGCGGGAGGGCCTCAGATACGCAGTATTTT	CASSSSGRASDTQYF
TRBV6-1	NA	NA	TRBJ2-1	TGTGCCAGCAGTGAAGACACGAAGGAGCAGTTCTTC	CASSEDTKEQFF
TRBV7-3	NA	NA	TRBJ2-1	TGTGCCAGCAGCGGGAGCACCAATGAGCAGTTCTTC	CASSGSTNEQFF
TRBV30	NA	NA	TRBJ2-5	TGTGCCTGCTCGGGACGGGATGAAGAGACCCAGTACTTC	CACSGRDEETQYF
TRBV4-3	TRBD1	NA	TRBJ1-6	TGCGCCAGCAGCCAAGACACGGGGACAGGGGGAATTACCTCACCCCTCCACTTT	CASSQDTGTGGITSPLHF
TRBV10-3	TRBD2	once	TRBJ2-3	TGTGCCATCAGCCCCGGGACTAGCGGGAGAGGGGGGGCAGATACGCAGTATTTT	CAISPGTSGRGGADTQYF
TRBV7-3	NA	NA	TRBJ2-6	TGTGCCAGCAGCCCCAGTGGGGGACCCTGGACTTTC	CASSPSGGPWTF
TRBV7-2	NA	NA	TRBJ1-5	TGTGCCAGCAGCTTAGACAGAGGCAATCAGCCCCAGCATTTT	CASSLDRGNQPQHF
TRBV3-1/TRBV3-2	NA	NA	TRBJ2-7	TGTGCCAGCAGCCAAGTCTACAGCTACGAGCAGTACTTC	CASSQVYSYEQYF
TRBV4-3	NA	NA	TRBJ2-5	TGCGCCAGCAGCCAAGATGGAGGGGCCCGAGAGACCCAGTACTTC	CASSQDGGARETQYF
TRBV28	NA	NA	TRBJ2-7	TGTGCCAGCAGCACCACAGGGCTTCGCGGCGAGCAGTACTTC	CASSTTGLRGEQYF
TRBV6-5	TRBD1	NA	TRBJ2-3	TGTGCCAGCAGTTACGTGGCAGGGGGACAATATACGCAGTATTTT	CASSYVAGGQYTQYF
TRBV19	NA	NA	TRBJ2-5	TGTGCCAGTAGTATAGACCCGCAGGGAGCCCTAGGGACCCAGTACTTC	CASSIDPQGALGTQYF